These T cell receptor beta chains were read from a single sample in a study of early T cells in non-severe SARS-CoV-2 infection. MiXCR, run by TCRdb on the 5' RACE reads, gives a single entry per CDR3 protein. The sample carries around 30,000 distinct CDR3 sequences, approximately 4.8% recorded once. The material sequenced was whole blood. The receptors come from an adult who was a healthcare worker with PCR-confirmed SARS-CoV-2 infection or an uninfected control (not recorded which). The CDR3 runs from the conserved cysteine through the conserved F or W. Each record gives: J gene, D gene, clone size, V gene, CDR3 DNA, CDR3 protein. The D gene is left open where the match is weak. Size values are once, few and many counts, or a class for expanded clones, and some rows have none.

>TRBJ2-7|TRBD2|few|TRBV7-2
TGTGCCAGCAGCTTAGGGGCCGGGACTAGCGGGGGCGAGCAGTACTTC
CASSLGAGTSGGEQYF
>TRBJ2-3|TRBD2|many|TRBV19
TGTGCCAGTAGTGTCAGCGGGACCCCCGATACGCAGTATTTT
CASSVSGTPDTQYF
>TRBJ2-6|NA|many|TRBV5-5
TGTGCCAGCAGCTCGAGTGTGCCTGGGGCCAACGTCCTGACTTTC
CASSSSVPGANVLTF
>TRBJ2-7|NA|NA|TRBV19
TGTGCCAGTAACTCGGACAAGTCCTACGAGCAGTACTTC
CASNSDKSYEQYF
>TRBJ1-2|NA|many|TRBV6-5
TGTGCCAGCAGTTACTCGAGCCACAGCTATGGCTACACCTTC
CASSYSSHSYGYTF
>TRBJ2-1|TRBD2|many|TRBV2
TGTGCCAGCAGCCTGGGACTAGACAATGAGCAGTTCTTC
CASSLGLDNEQFF
>TRBJ1-6|NA|few|TRBV28
TGTGCCAGCCGGGACACCAATTCACCCCTCCACTTT
CASRDTNSPLHF
>TRBJ1-6|NA|many|TRBV28
TGTGCCAGCAGCAGGGTGACGGGTAATTCACCCCTCCACTTT
CASSRVTGNSPLHF
>TRBJ2-5|NA|many|TRBV5-1
TGCGCCAGCAGCATTAAAGAGACCCAGTACTTC
CASSIKETQYF
>TRBJ2-7|NA|NA|TRBV6-6
TGTGCCAGCAGAAACGGACTGAATCCTTCCTACGAGCAGTACTTC
CASRNGLNPSYEQYF
>TRBJ2-5|NA|many|TRBV12-3/TRBV12-4
TGTGCCAGCAGTTTACGGGAAGAGACCCAGTACTTC
CASSLREETQYF
>TRBJ2-4|NA|many|TRBV4-1
TGCGCCAGCAGCCAAGACAGGGGCAAAGAAAACATTCAGTACTTC
CASSQDRGKENIQYF
>TRBJ2-1|TRBD2|many|TRBV20-1
TGCAGTGCTCCTAGACTAGCGGGAGCCGGGAATGAGCAGTTCTTC
CSAPRLAGAGNEQFF
>TRBJ1-4|NA|many|TRBV6-1
TGTGCCAGCAGTGAATTGTACAGCCAGATTAATGAAAAACTGTTTTTT
CASSELYSQINEKLFF
>TRBJ2-7|NA|many|TRBV20-1
TGCAGTGCAGGGACAACTACCTACGAGCAGTACTTC
CSAGTTTYEQYF
>TRBJ2-2|TRBD1|many|TRBV6-6
TGTGCCAGCAGTTATCTCACCGGGACAGGGAACACCGGGGAGCTGTTTTTT
CASSYLTGTGNTGELFF
>TRBJ1-1|NA|many|TRBV5-5
TGTGCCAGCAGCTTGGCTGCCATGCTCGGAAACACTGAAGCTTTCTTT
CASSLAAMLGNTEAFF
>TRBJ1-2|NA|many|TRBV3-1
TGTGCCAGCAGCCAAGATTGGAGGGACCCGAACGATGGCTACACCTTC
CASSQDWRDPNDGYTF
>TRBJ1-6|TRBD1|many|TRBV7-2
TGTGCCAGCAGCTTAGGGGACAGGGCTAATTCACCCCTCCACTTT
CASSLGDRANSPLHF
>TRBJ2-7|NA|many|TRBV7-9
TGTGCCAGCAGCTCCGGGACGGAGGGGCGAATCTACGAGCAGTACTTC
CASSSGTEGRIYEQYF
>TRBJ1-2|TRBD1|many|TRBV7-9
TGTGCCAGCAGCAAGGGGGACAGGCCTAACTATGGCTACACCTTC
CASSKGDRPNYGYTF
>TRBJ1-4|TRBD1|many|TRBV19
TGTGCCAGTAGTCTGGGGACAGGGTCTGAAAAACTGTTTTTT
CASSLGTGSEKLFF
>TRBJ1-2|NA|many|TRBV27
TGTGCCAGCAGCTCGACAGCCAGCTATGGCTACACCTTC
CASSSTASYGYTF
>TRBJ2-7|TRBD1|many|TRBV5-5
TGTGCCAGCAGCCCGGACAGGAACGAGCAGTACTTC
CASSPDRNEQYF
>TRBJ1-6|NA|many|TRBV20-1
TGCAGTGCTAGAGCAGGCACCGGCTCCTATAATTCACCCCTCCACTTT
CSARAGTGSYNSPLHF
>TRBJ2-5|NA|many|TRBV15
TGTGCCACCAGCAGAGACACGGTCCAAGAGACCCAGTACTTC
CATSRDTVQETQYF
>TRBJ2-1|TRBD2|many|TRBV6-2/TRBV6-3
TGTGCCAGCAGCCCCGCGTTGGGGGGGAATGAGCAGTTCTTC
CASSPALGGNEQFF
>TRBJ2-7|TRBD1|NA|TRBV7-2
TGTGCCAGCAGCTTACGCCCGACAGGGGGCTCCTACGAGCAGTACTTC
CASSLRPTGGSYEQYF
>TRBJ1-6|NA|few|TRBV7-2
TGTGCCAGCAGCTTAATCGGGGGCGCGCCGCCCCTCCACTTT
CASSLIGGAPPLHF
>TRBJ1-2|NA|many|TRBV5-1
TGCGCCAGCAGCTTGGAGGTAGGGCGATCGAGCTATGGCTACACCTTC
CASSLEVGRSSYGYTF
>TRBJ1-1|TRBD1|many|TRBV5-1
TGCGCCAGCAGCCCCGGGACAGGGGGCACTGAAGCTTTCTTT
CASSPGTGGTEAFF
>TRBJ1-4|TRBD1|NA|TRBV4-2
TGTGCCAGCAGCCAGAGAGCTCGACAGGGTAGGGATGAAAAACTGTTTTTT
CASSQRARQGRDEKLFF
>TRBJ1-1|TRBD1|NA|TRBV7-2
TGTGCCAGCAGCAAACAGGGGAGGACTGAAGCTTTCTTT
CASSKQGRTEAFF
>TRBJ2-1|NA|many|TRBV7-2
TGTGCCAGCAGCTCAGGGATCAACTCCTACAATGAGCAGTTCTTC
CASSSGINSYNEQFF
>TRBJ2-7|TRBD2|many|TRBV11-2
TGTGCCAGCAGCTTATACCCCGGCGGGAGGGCCCCCGAGCAGTACTTC
CASSLYPGGRAPEQYF
>TRBJ1-2|TRBD1|NA|TRBV7-9
TGTGCCAGCAGCGGGACGGGACAGTCCTATGGCTACACCTTC
CASSGTGQSYGYTF
>TRBJ1-6|NA|few|TRBV25-1
TGTGCCAGCAGTAAACCCTATAATTCACCCCTCCACTTT
CASSKPYNSPLHF
>TRBJ2-3|TRBD2|many|TRBV12-3/TRBV12-4
TGTGCCAGCAGTTTTAGCGGGGGGCCTAAGTATTTT
CASSFSGGPKYF
>TRBJ2-2|NA|many|TRBV28
TGTGCCAGCAGTCTAAACAGGGTCAACACCGGGGAGCTGTTTTTT
CASSLNRVNTGELFF
>TRBJ2-7|TRBD1|few|TRBV12-3/TRBV12-4
TGTGCCAGCAGTGACCGGGACAGGGGATTTGGAGAGCAGTACTTC
CASSDRDRGFGEQYF
>TRBJ2-7|NA|NA|TRBV7-8
TGTGCCAGCAGCATCCGGGACACCAGCTACGAGCAGTACTTC
CASSIRDTSYEQYF